A single sample gave rise to the 14 T cell receptor beta chains below, sequenced in a study of T-cell memory formation after mild COVID-19. A single record per CDR3 protein comes from TCRdb applying MiXCR to the 5' RACE reads. Found here are 580,000 or so distinct CDR3 sequences, around 15% of them singletons; the top ten hold just over 8%. Specimen: PBMCs or a T cell subset sorted from them (not recorded which). Every receptor here comes from an adult woman who had mild COVID-19 (a few samples of this study predate the infection). Cell type and time point are not known.

This clonotype turned up a few times. The V call is TRBV4-1, the J call TRBJ1-1, with a weak D call TRBD1 (5 bases). The ends were cut back, 1 base at V and 1 base at J, with 13 bases in the middle. This CDR3 is 16 amino acids long. Germline V gene data show CDR1 as MGHRA and CDR2 as YSYEKL. The CDR3 spells CASSQARTGENTEAFF. CDR3 sequence (DNA): TGCGCCAGCAGCCAAGCTCGGACGGGGGAGAACACTGAAGCTTTCTTT.

This clonotype turned up a few times. The chain uses TRBV7-2 and TRBJ1-1; no clear D. There are 15 residues in the CDR3. Germline assignment: CDR1 SGHTA and CDR2 FQGNSA. With 1 base removed from V and 1 base from J, the gap between germline ends came to 10 bases. The CDR3 region has the DNA TGTGCCAGCAGCTTAGTAGGACGGAAGAACACTGAAGCTTTCTTT. It encodes CASSLVGRKNTEAFF.

The V gene is TRBV18, the J gene TRBJ1-3; TRBD1 agrees at 9 bases. Germline V gene lookup returns CDR1 KGHSH and CDR2 LQKENI. V shed 3 bases and J 3 bases; nucleotides not matched to a gene: 9. This CDR3 is built from 17 residues. CDR3 in DNA: TGTGCCAGCTCACCCGTCCCGGGACAGGGAAGTGGAAACACCATATATTTT. Its protein is CASSPVPGQGSGNTIYF. The variable domain in full, completed from reference TRBV18 and TRBJ1-3, reads NAGVMQNPRHLVRRRGQEARLRCSPMKGHSHVYWYRQLPEEGLKFMVYLQKENIIDESGMPKERFSAEFPKEGPSILRIQQVVRGDSAAYFCASSPVPGQGSGNTIYFGEGSWLTVV.

This rearrangement joins TRBV7-3 to TRBJ2-7, with TRBD1 as a possible D gene (7 bases). The CDR3 consists of 14 residues. Germline loops: CDR1 SGHTA, CDR2 FQGTGA. V lost 3 bases and J 3 bases, leaving 12 bases between the germline ends. CDR3 DNA sequence: TGTGCCAGCAGCTTTCAGGGGGGAGACTACGAGCAGTACTTC. This gives the protein CASSFQGGDYEQYF.

This clonotype was seen only a few times. V is TRBV27 and J is TRBJ1-4, with a possible D match to TRBD1 (6 bases). Trimming took off 3 bases at V and 4 bases at J, with 18 bases between the two ends. The CDR3 loop spans 17 amino acids. From germline, CDR1 is MNHEY and CDR2 SMNVEV (reference sequence). Here the CDR3 reads CASSFKGHPLDNEKLFF. CDR3 DNA: TGTGCCAGCAGTTTCAAGGGACACCCACTCGATAATGAAAAACTGTTTTTT.

This chain uses TRBV29-1 with TRBJ1-1, with 7 bases matching TRBD1. CDR3 length: 13 residues. The junction had 7 bases not matched to a gene; V was cut back by 3 bases and J by 6 bases. In germline, CDR1 is SQVTM, CDR2 ANQGSEA. CDR3 protein: CSVDGTDSPEAFF. CDR3 nucleotides: TGCAGCGTTGATGGGACAGACTCCCCTGAAGCTTTCTTT.

The chain joins TRBV12-3 or TRBV12-4 to TRBJ2-7, with D tentatively TRBD1 (5 bases). V was shortened by 5 bases and J by 1 base, with 15 bases between the two germline ends. The CDR3 is made up of 15 amino acids. DNA of the CDR3: TGTGCCAGCAGTCCGCAGGGCCCAGGGTCCTACGAGCAGTACTTC. The encoded protein is CASSPQGPGSYEQYF.

The rearrangement uses TRBV27 and TRBJ1-1; no reliable D call. This CDR3 comprises 12 residues. Trimming cost V 8 bases and J 5 bases, with 12 bases left between them. Germline V CDR1 and CDR2: MNHEY, SMNVEV (reference sequence). This CDR3 is CASRRSPTEAFF. As DNA, the CDR3 is TGTGCCAGCCGCAGATCGCCGACTGAAGCTTTCTTT.

This rearrangement joins TRBV6-5 to TRBJ1-2, with 9 bases identical to TRBD1. Per the germline V gene, CDR1 is MNHEY and CDR2 is SVGAGI. CDR3 length: 15 residues. Trimming removed 2 bases from V and 8 bases from J; junction bases left unmatched: 9. CDR3 amino acids: CASSYEGQGLSGYTF. For the CDR3, the DNA is TGTGCCAGCAGTTACGAGGGACAGGGACTTTCCGGCTACACCTTC.

This clonotype has only a few counts. The rearrangement joins TRBV7-2 to TRBJ2-1; 7 bases are shared with TRBD2. Germline values: CDR1 SGHTA, CDR2 FQGNSA. Trimming removed 3 bases from V and 0 bases from J; junction bases left unmatched: 8. The CDR3 has 17 amino acids. The CDR3 DNA reads as TGTGCCAGCAGCTTCCGAGGTCCTAGCGGCTCCTACAATGAGCAGTTCTTC. Translating gives CASSFRGPSGSYNEQFF. The whole variable domain, filled in from reference TRBV7-2 and TRBJ2-1, reads GAGVSQSPSNKVTEKGKDVELRCDPISGHTALYWYRQSLGQGLEFLIYFQGNSAPDKSGLPSDRFSAERTGGSVSTLTIQRTQQEDSAVYLCASSFRGPSGSYNEQFFGPGTRLTVL.

The rearrangement links TRBV9 to TRBJ1-4; no reliable D call. The V gene lost 0 bases and the J gene lost 0 bases, with 6 bases spanning the gap. There are 15 residues in the CDR3. CDR1 is SGDLS and CDR2 is YYNGEE in the germline V gene. The CDR3 reads CASSVGHATNEKLFF. The CDR3, as DNA: TGTGCCAGCAGCGTAGGGCATGCAACTAATGAAAAACTGTTTTTT. Using reference TRBV9 and TRBJ1-4 for the parts outside the CDR3, the full variable domain is DSGVTQTPKHLITATGQRVTLRCSPRSGDLSVYWYQQSLDQGLQFLIQYYNGEERAKGNILERFSAQQFPDLHSELNLSSLELGDSALYFCASSVGHATNEKLFFGSGTQLSVL.

V is TRBV6-2 or TRBV6-3 and J is TRBJ2-3, with D perhaps TRBD1 or TRBD2 (5 bases each). This CDR3 has 12 amino acids. CDR1 is MNHEY and CDR2 is SVGEGT in the germline V gene. Trimming stripped 6 bases from V and 6 bases from J, with 10 bases between. The CDR3 bases are TGTGCCAGCAGACCCTGGGGGGATACGCAGTATTTT. Translation gives CASRPWGDTQYF.

There are a few counts of this clonotype. In DNA form, the CDR3 reads TGTGCCTGGAGTCGAGGGGGAGACGATGAAAAACTGTTTTTT. Its translation is CAWSRGGDDEKLFF. V and J are TRBV30 and TRBJ1-4; TRBD1 might be the D (6 bases). V shed 2 bases and J shed 6 bases, with 13 bases lying between them. Germline assignment: CDR1 GTSNPN and CDR2 SVGIG (reference sequence). CDR3 length: 14 amino acids.

This clonotype was found once. One end of the junction varies from germline; a read error may be responsible. V gene TRBV18 combines with J gene TRBJ2-5, with TRBD1 matching over 8 bases. This CDR3 has 15 amino acids. CDR1 and CDR2 from the germline V gene are KGHSH and LQKENI. The CDR3 DNA follows: TGTGCCAGCTCACCGGTTCGGACAGGGCAAGAGACCAAGTACTTC. The encoded protein is CASSPVRTGQETKYF.